A selection of T cell receptor beta chains follows, all from one sample in a study of vaccination and CD4 T cells after COVID-19. TCRdb processed the PCR reads anew with MiXCR; each CDR3 protein has one entry. The sample lists about 14,000 distinct CDR3 sequences; roughly 21% were seen once. Their antigens are not known. Sequencing was done on a sample of cultured CD4+ T cells from blood. These TCRs come from a human donor with COVID-19. Each CDR3 is given with its conserved first and last residue. The D gene is left open where the match is weak. Some rows have no size entry. The others give once, few or many, or a class for an expanded clone.

V	size	J	D	CDR3	DNA
TRBV12-3/TRBV12-4	few	TRBJ2-7	TRBD1	CATGGQGSVAYEQYF	TGTGCCACCGGGGGACAGGGGTCGGTGGCCTACGAGCAGTACTTC
TRBV11-2	-	TRBJ1-1	-	CASSLQGTRNTEAFF	TGTGCCAGCAGCTTACAGGGCACCAGGAACACTGAAGCTTTCTTT
TRBV5-6	-	TRBJ1-1	-	CASRTLAGSNTEAFF	TGTGCCAGCAGAACTTTAGCAGGGTCGAACACTGAAGCTTTCTTT
TRBV2	few	TRBJ1-1	-	CASIGPRGNTEAFF	TGTGCCAGCATAGGTCCGAGGGGGAACACTGAAGCTTTCTTT
TRBV21-1	medium-sized	TRBJ1-2	-	CASSKDPSVRGGYTF	TGTGCCAGCAGCAAAGACCCCTCAGTTAGGGGTGGCTACACCTTC
TRBV6-2/TRBV6-3	few	TRBJ1-2	TRBD1	CASSQVGQAGGYGYTF	TGTGCCAGCAGTCAAGTTGGACAGGCCGGAGGCTATGGCTACACCTTC
TRBV7-9	-	TRBJ1-2	-	CASGPWEGAGGYTF	TGTGCCAGCGGACCGTGGGAGGGCGCCGGTGGCTACACCTTC
TRBV5-4	-	TRBJ2-2	TRBD2	CASSSQRSGANTGELFF	TGTGCCAGCAGCTCCCAAAGGAGCGGGGCGAACACCGGGGAGCTGTTTTTT
TRBV19	few	TRBJ1-1	TRBD1	CASSILDRVNTEAFF	TGTGCCAGTAGTATACTCGACAGGGTGAACACTGAAGCTTTCTTT
TRBV19	few	TRBJ1-1	-	CASQVHTEAFF	TGTGCCAGTCAGGTTCACACTGAAGCTTTCTTT
TRBV7-8	medium-sized	TRBJ1-2	TRBD1	CASSLDNRGYGYTF	TGTGCCAGCAGCTTGGACAACAGGGGCTATGGCTACACCTTC
TRBV19	few	TRBJ1-2	TRBD1	CASSPRTGSSYGYTF	TGTGCCAGTAGTCCCCGGACAGGGAGCTCCTATGGCTACACCTTC
TRBV28	few	TRBJ2-2	TRBD1	CASSPLGQGNTGELFF	TGTGCCAGCAGTCCGTTGGGACAGGGGAACACCGGGGAGCTGTTTTTT
TRBV5-4	few	TRBJ1-6	-	CASSPDPGRGGNSPLHF	TGTGCCAGCAGCCCCGACCCGGGGAGGGGGGGTAATTCACCCCTCCACTTT
TRBV7-9	medium-sized	TRBJ2-7	-	CASSLEGRAGEQYF	TGTGCCAGCAGCTTAGAAGGCAGGGCGGGCGAGCAGTACTTC
TRBV19	-	TRBJ1-6	-	CASRSGATSPLHF	TGTGCCAGTAGGTCCGGGGCCACATCACCCCTCCACTTT
TRBV28	-	TRBJ1-1	-	CASSSGGTAFAEAFF	TGTGCCAGCAGTTCGGGGGGTACGGCCTTCGCTGAAGCTTTCTTT
TRBV28	-	TRBJ1-1	-	CASIWSGGNTEAFF	TGTGCCAGCATTTGGAGTGGGGGGAACACTGAAGCTTTCTTT
TRBV14	once	TRBJ2-7	TRBD1	CASSHDRGHEQYF	TGTGCCAGCAGCCATGACAGGGGCCACGAGCAGTACTTC
TRBV6-1	few	TRBJ2-2	TRBD2	CATSNRGAGELFF	TGTGCCACCTCCAATCGGGGGGCCGGGGAGCTGTTTTTT
TRBV27	medium-sized	TRBJ1-5	TRBD1	CASSPGEGQGWQPQHF	TGTGCCAGCAGCCCGGGTGAGGGACAGGGGTGGCAGCCCCAGCATTTT
TRBV2	few	TRBJ1-5	TRBD1	CASSVQGQPQHF	TGTGCCAGCAGTGTACAGGGGCAGCCCCAGCATTTT
TRBV11-2	few	TRBJ2-7	-	CASSSVWGPYEQYF	TGTGCCAGCAGCTCGGTTTGGGGGCCCTACGAGCAGTACTTC
TRBV6-5	few	TRBJ2-1	TRBD2	CASSLPTGGQFF	TGTGCCAGCAGTTTACCCACGGGGGGGCAGTTCTTC
TRBV11-3	-	TRBJ2-2	-	CASSFGGNILGSTGELFF	TGTGCCAGCAGCTTTGGGGGGAATATCTTAGGGTCCACCGGGGAGCTGTTTTTT
TRBV4-3	few	TRBJ1-1	TRBD1	CASSQDSGQGARAFF	TGCGCCAGCAGCCAAGATTCCGGACAGGGGGCAAGAGCTTTCTTT
TRBV6-2/TRBV6-3	medium-sized	TRBJ1-1	TRBD1	CASSYQGGNTEAFF	TGTGCCAGCAGTTACCAGGGGGGGAACACTGAAGCTTTCTTT
TRBV6-1	-	TRBJ1-2	-	CASSREGGEGGYTF	TGTGCCAGCAGTCGGGAGGGGGGCGAGGGTGGCTACACCTTC
TRBV20-1	few	TRBJ2-7	TRBD1	CSAMGQGGEQYF	TGCAGTGCTATGGGACAGGGGGGCGAGCAGTACTTC